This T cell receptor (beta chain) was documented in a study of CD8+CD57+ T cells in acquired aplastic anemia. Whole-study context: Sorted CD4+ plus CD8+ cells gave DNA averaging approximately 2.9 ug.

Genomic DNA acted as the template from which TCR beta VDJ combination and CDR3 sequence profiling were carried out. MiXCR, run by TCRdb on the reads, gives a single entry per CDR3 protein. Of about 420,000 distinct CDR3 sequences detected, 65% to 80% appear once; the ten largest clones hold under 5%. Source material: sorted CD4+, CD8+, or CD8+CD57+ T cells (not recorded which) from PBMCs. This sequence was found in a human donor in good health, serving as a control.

Here the CDR3 DNA reads TGTGCCAGCAGGGTGGGTCTTGGACTAAATAGTGGGGCGAATGAAAAACTGTTTTTT. Translated, it gives CASRVGLGLNSGANEKLFF. The rearrangement links TRBV12-3 or TRBV12-4 to TRBJ1-4; a weak D match, TRBD1 (5 bases). Trimming took off 6 bases at V and 5 bases at J, with 28 bases between the two ends. The CDR3 is made up of 19 amino acids.